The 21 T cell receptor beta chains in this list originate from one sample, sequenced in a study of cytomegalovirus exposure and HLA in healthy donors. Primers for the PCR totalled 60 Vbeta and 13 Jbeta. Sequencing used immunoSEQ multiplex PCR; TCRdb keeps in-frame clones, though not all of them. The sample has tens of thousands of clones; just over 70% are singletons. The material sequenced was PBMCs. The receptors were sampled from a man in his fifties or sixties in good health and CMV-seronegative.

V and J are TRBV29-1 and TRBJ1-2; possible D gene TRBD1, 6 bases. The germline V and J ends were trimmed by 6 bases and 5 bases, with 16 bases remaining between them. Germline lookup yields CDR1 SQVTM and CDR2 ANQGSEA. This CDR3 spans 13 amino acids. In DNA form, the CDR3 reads TGCAGCGTAGGAGAGGGGGGGCCGTATGGCTACACCTTC. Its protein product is CSVGEGGPYGYTF.

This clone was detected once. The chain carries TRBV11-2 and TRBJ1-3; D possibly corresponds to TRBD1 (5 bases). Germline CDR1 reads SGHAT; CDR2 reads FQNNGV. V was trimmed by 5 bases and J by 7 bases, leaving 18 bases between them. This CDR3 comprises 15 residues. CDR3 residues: CASSRPTGPFNTIYF. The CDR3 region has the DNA TGTGCCAGCAGCAGACCCACAGGCCCTTTTAACACCATATATTTT. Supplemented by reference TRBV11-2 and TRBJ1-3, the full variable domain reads EAGVAQSPRYKIIEKRQSVAFWCNPISGHATLYWYQQILGQGPKLLIQFQNNGVVDDSQLPKDRFSAERLKGVDSTLKIQPAKLEDSAVYLCASSRPTGPFNTIYFGEGSWLTVV.

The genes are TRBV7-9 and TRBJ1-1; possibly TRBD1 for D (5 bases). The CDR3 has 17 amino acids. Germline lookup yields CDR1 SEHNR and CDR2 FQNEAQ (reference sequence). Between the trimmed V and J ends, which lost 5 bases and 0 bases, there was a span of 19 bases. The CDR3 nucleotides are TGTGCCAGCAGCGGGAGGGGTCAGGGATACATGAACACTGAAGCTTTCTTT. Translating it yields CASSGRGQGYMNTEAFF.

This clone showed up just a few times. The DNA for the CDR3 is TGCGCCAGCAGCCAACGGACACGCGAAGTCGGAAACACCATATATTTT. Amino acid sequence: CASSQRTREVGNTIYF. The gene calls are TRBV4-1 and TRBJ1-3; D is perhaps TRBD1 (5 bases). V dropped 2 bases and J dropped 4 bases, with 15 bases sitting between them. Germline CDR1 reads MGHRA; CDR2 reads YSYEKL. The CDR3 is made up of 16 amino acids.

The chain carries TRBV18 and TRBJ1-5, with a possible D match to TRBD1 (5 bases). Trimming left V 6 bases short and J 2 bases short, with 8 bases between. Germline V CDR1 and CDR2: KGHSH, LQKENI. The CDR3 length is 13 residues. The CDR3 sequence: CASSLQGNQPQHF. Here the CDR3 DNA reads TGTGCCAGCTCGTTACAGGGCAATCAGCCCCAGCATTTT. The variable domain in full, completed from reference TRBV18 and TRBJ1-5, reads NAGVMQNPRHLVRRRGQEARLRCSPMKGHSHVYWYRQLPEEGLKFMVYLQKENIIDESGMPKERFSAEFPKEGPSILRIQQVVRGDSAAYFCASSLQGNQPQHFGDGTRLSIL.

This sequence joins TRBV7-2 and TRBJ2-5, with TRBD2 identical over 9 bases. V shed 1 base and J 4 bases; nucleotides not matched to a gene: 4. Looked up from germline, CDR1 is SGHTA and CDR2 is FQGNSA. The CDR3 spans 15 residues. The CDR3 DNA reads TGTGCCAGCAGCTTAGTCGCGACTAGCGGAGAGACCCAGTACTTC. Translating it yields CASSLVATSGETQYF.

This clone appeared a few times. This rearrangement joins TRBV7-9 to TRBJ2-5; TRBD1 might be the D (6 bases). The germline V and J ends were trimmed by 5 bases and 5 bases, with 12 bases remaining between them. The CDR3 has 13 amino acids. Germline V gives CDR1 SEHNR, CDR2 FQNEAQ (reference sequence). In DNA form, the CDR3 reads TGTGCCAGCAGCCTGAACAGGGTCGAGACCCAGTACTTC. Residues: CASSLNRVETQYF.

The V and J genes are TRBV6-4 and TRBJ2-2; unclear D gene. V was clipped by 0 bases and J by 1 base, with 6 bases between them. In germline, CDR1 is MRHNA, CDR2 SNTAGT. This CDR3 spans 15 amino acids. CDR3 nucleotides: TGTGCCAGCAGTGACTCGTCAGGGAACACCGGGGAGCTGTTTTTT. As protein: CASSDSSGNTGELFF.

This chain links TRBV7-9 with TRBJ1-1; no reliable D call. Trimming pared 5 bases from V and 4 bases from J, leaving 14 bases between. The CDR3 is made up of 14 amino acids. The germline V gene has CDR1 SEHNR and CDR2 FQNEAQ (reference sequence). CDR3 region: CASSPDSGVTEAFF. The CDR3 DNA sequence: TGTGCCAGCAGCCCCGATTCGGGTGTCACTGAAGCTTTCTTT.

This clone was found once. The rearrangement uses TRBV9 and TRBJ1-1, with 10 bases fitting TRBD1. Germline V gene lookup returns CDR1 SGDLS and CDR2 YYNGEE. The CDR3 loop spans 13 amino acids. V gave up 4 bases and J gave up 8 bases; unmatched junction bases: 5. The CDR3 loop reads CASSRDRGEEAFF. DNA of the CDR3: TGTGCCAGCAGCCGGGACAGGGGTGAGGAAGCTTTCTTT.

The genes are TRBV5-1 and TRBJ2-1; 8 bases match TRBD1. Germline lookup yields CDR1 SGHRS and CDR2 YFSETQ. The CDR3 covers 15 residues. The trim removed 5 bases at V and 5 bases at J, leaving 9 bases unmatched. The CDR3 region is CASSFGQGGNNEQFF. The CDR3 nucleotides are TGCGCCAGCAGTTTCGGACAGGGTGGGAACAATGAGCAGTTCTTC.

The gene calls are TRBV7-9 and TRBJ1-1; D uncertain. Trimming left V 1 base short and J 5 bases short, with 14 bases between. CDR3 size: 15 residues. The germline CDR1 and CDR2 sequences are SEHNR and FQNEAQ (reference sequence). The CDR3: CASSLDRGPRTEAFF. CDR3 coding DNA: TGTGCCAGCAGCTTAGATCGTGGGCCAAGGACTGAAGCTTTCTTT.

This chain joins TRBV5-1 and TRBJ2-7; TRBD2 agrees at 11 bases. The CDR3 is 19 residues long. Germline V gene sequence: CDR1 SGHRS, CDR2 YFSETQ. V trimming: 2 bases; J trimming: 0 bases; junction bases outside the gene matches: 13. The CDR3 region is CASSLDLPRTSGLSYEQYF. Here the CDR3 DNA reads TGCGCCAGCAGCTTAGACCTCCCTCGGACTAGCGGGCTCTCCTACGAGCAGTACTTC. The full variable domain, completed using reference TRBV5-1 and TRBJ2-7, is KAGVTQTPRYLIKTRGQQVTLSCSPISGHRSVSWYQQTPGQGLQFLFEYFSETQRNKGNFPGRFSGRQFSNSRSEMNVSTLELGDSALYLCASSLDLPRTSGLSYEQYFGPGTRLTVT.

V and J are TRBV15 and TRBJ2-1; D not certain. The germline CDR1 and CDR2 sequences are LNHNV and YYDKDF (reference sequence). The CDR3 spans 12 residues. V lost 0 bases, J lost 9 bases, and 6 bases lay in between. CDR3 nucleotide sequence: TGTGCCACCAGCAGAGATGGCGGTGAGCAGTTCTTC. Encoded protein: CATSRDGGEQFF.

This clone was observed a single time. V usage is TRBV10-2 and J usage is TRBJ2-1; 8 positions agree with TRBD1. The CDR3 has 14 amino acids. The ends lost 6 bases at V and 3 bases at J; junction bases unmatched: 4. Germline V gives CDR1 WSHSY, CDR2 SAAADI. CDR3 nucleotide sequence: TGCGCCAGCAGGGACAGGGAGGACTACAATGAGCAGTTCTTC. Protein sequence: CASRDREDYNEQFF.

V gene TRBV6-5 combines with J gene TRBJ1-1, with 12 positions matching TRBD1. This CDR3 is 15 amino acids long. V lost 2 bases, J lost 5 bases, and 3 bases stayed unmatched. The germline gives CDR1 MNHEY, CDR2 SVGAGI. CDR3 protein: CASSYRGQGATEAFF. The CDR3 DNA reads TGTGCCAGCAGTTACCGGGGACAGGGGGCGACTGAAGCTTTCTTT.

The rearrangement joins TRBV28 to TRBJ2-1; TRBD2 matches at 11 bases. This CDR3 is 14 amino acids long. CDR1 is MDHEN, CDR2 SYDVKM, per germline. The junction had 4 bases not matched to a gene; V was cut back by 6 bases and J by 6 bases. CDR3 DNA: TGTGCCAGCAGACTAGCGGGAGCCCCCAATGAGCAGTTCTTC. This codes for CASRLAGAPNEQFF.

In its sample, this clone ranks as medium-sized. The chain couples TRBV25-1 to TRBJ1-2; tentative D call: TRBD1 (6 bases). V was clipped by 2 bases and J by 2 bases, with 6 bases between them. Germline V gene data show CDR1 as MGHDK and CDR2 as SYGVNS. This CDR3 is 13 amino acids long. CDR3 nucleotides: TGTGCCAGCAGTGAAGGACAGAACTATGGCTACACCTTC. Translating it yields CASSEGQNYGYTF.

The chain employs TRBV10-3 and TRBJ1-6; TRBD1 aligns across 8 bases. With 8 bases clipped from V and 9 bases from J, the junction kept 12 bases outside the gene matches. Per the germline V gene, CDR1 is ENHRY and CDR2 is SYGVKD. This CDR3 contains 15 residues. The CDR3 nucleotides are TGTGCCATCTCGGACTCGACAGGGGAAGGTTCACCCCTCCACTTT. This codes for CAISDSTGEGSPLHF.

Here the CDR3 reads CSVVRGGSAADTQYF. The DNA for the CDR3 is TGCAGCGTTGTACGGGGGGGCAGCGCTGCAGATACGCAGTATTTT. The chain carries TRBV29-1 and TRBJ2-3; 8 bases are shared with TRBD2. Germline loops: CDR1 SQVTM, CDR2 ANQGSEA. CDR3 length: 15 residues. The V and J ends lost 4 bases and 4 bases, in that order; junction bases with no gene match: 10.

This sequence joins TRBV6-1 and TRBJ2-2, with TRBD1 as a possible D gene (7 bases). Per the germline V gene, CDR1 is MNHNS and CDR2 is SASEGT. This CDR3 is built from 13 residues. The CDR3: CAGGTANTGELFF. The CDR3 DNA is TGTGCAGGGGGGACAGCCAACACCGGGGAGCTGTTTTTT.